A selection of T cell receptor beta chains follows, all from one sample in a study of blood T cell repertoires in COVID-19. The data were produced by immunoSEQ multiplex PCR, yet TCRdb's version contains in-frame clones alone and is incomplete. This table has about 83,000 clones, 85% to 90% appearing once. The sequenced sample consisted of peripheral blood. These receptors were taken from an elderly woman in a cohort sampled during active or convalescent COVID-19. Both conserved end residues are part of each CDR3. A D gene is named only where the DNA matches it firmly. Some rows have no size entry. The others give once, few or many, or a class for an expanded clone.

d_gene	abundance	j_gene	v_gene	CDR3nt	CDR3aa
NA	once	TRBJ2-4	TRBV18	TGTGCCAGCTCAGAGGTAAACATTCAGTACTTC	CASSEVNIQYF
TRBD1	NA	TRBJ1-4	TRBV28	TGTGCCAGCAGCTCAGGACAGGAGGGTGAAAAACTGTTTTTT	CASSSGQEGEKLFF
NA	NA	TRBJ2-7	TRBV5-1	TGCGCCAGCAGCCGTGACAACTACGAGCAGTACTTC	CASSRDNYEQYF
NA	NA	TRBJ1-5	TRBV21-1	TGTGCCAGCAGCACCTTAGGACAGGGGTATCAGCCCCAGCATTTT	CASSTLGQGYQPQHF
TRBD1	NA	TRBJ2-7	TRBV6-5	TGTGCCAGCAGTTACTCGGGGACAGGATACGAGCAGTACTTC	CASSYSGTGYEQYF
TRBD1	NA	TRBJ1-1	TRBV6-1	TGTGCCAGCAGTGATTCAGACAGGGGGGAATCTGAAGCTTTCTTT	CASSDSDRGESEAFF
NA	NA	TRBJ2-2	TRBV27	TGTGCCAGCAGCAGGACAGAGAACACCGGGGAGCTGTTTTTT	CASSRTENTGELFF
TRBD1	NA	TRBJ1-1	TRBV5-6	TGTGCCAGCAGCCAAAGGAAGACAGGGGGGCTGAACACTGAAGCTTTCTTT	CASSQRKTGGLNTEAFF
TRBD1	NA	TRBJ2-1	TRBV7-8	TGTGCCAGCAGCTTATGGACAGGGGGAGTTGGTGAGCAGTTCTTC	CASSLWTGGVGEQFF
TRBD1	NA	TRBJ1-2	TRBV28	TGTGCCAGCATCAGGGGGAATGGCTACACCTTC	CASIRGNGYTF
TRBD2	once	TRBJ2-1	TRBV15	TGTGCCACCAGCAGAGACGGCGGGAGGGGATACAATGAGCAGTTCTTC	CATSRDGGRGYNEQFF
NA	NA	TRBJ2-1	TRBV7-2	TGTGCCAGCAGCGGACGGTGGGGAGATGAGCAGTTCTTC	CASSGRWGDEQFF
NA	NA	TRBJ1-1	TRBV28	TGTGCCAGCAAACTCCCCCGGGGGGGTCTAAACACTGAAGCTTTCTTT	CASKLPRGGLNTEAFF
NA	NA	TRBJ2-2	TRBV21-1	TGTGCCAGCAACTCCACGGGGAAGGGAACCGGGGAGCTGTTTTTT	CASNSTGKGTGELFF
TRBD2	NA	TRBJ2-2	TRBV5-1	TGCGCCAGCAATTGGGGCGGGAGGAACACCGGGGAGCTGTTTTTT	CASNWGGRNTGELFF
TRBD1	NA	TRBJ2-3	TRBV30	TGTGCCTGGAGTGGACAGGGGCAAACTAGCACAGATACGCAGTATTTT	CAWSGQGQTSTDTQYF
NA	NA	TRBJ1-1	TRBV3-1/TRBV3-2	TGTGCCAGCAGCGCAGGCAACGGGGGCACTGAAGCTTTCTTT	CASSAGNGGTEAFF
TRBD1	once	TRBJ1-2	TRBV9	TGTGCCAGCAGCGTGGGACAGGGGATCGGCTATGGCTACACCTTC	CASSVGQGIGYGYTF
TRBD2	NA	TRBJ2-7	TRBV28	TGTGCCAGCAGTTTACGACTAGCGGGAGGTTACGAGCAGTACTTC	CASSLRLAGGYEQYF
TRBD1	NA	TRBJ1-5	TRBV19	TGTGCCAGTAGTGCCGAGGACAGGGGGCCGGGACAGCCCCAGCATTTT	CASSAEDRGPGQPQHF
NA	NA	TRBJ1-5	TRBV30	TGTGCCTGGAGTATGGGCCCGGGAGCTCAGCCCCAGCATTTT	CAWSMGPGAQPQHF
TRBD1	NA	TRBJ1-1	TRBV27	TGTGCCAGCAGACGATTCGGGACAGTAGACACTGAAGCTTTCTTT	CASRRFGTVDTEAFF
NA	NA	TRBJ1-3	TRBV5-1	TGCGCCAGCAGCTTGGCCGGGGAAGGAAACACCATATATTTT	CASSLAGEGNTIYF
NA	NA	TRBJ1-1	TRBV18	TGTGCCAGCTCCGCGGACAGATACAACACTGAAGCTTTCTTT	CASSADRYNTEAFF
TRBD2	NA	TRBJ2-1	TRBV7-8	TGTGCCAGCAGCTGGGGGACTAGCGGGAATCTACATGAGCAGTTCTTC	CASSWGTSGNLHEQFF
TRBD2	NA	TRBJ2-2	TRBV28	TGTGCCAGCAGCTCCAGTAGCGGGAGTAAGACCGGGGAGCTGTTTTTT	CASSSSSGSKTGELFF
NA	NA	TRBJ1-2	TRBV23-1	TGCGCCAGCAGTCAGGTACCAGGGATATTGGCGGGCTACACCTTC	CASSQVPGILAGYTF
NA	many	TRBJ1-1	TRBV5-4	TGTGCCAGCAGCTTGGAGCTGTCGGTTGGTACTGAAGCTTTCTTT	CASSLELSVGTEAFF
NA	medium-sized	TRBJ1-4	TRBV4-2	TGTGCCAGCAGCCAAGGTAGGGGATATGAAAAACTGTTTTTT	CASSQGRGYEKLFF
TRBD1	few	TRBJ2-6	TRBV6-1	TGTGCCAGCAGTGACCGCGACAGGGATGGGGCCAACGTCCTGACTTTC	CASSDRDRDGANVLTF
NA	NA	TRBJ1-1	TRBV28	TGTGCCAGCATGGGAGGGTCCCTGCGTCACGCTGAAGCTTTCTTT	CASMGGSLRHAEAFF
TRBD2	NA	TRBJ2-3	TRBV9	TGTGCCAGCACCCAGACTAGCGGCACAGATACGCAGTATTTT	CASTQTSGTDTQYF
NA	NA	TRBJ1-1	TRBV28	TGTGCCAGCAGTTCCCTAGGACTTACAGAAATTGAAGCTTTCTTT	CASSSLGLTEIEAFF
TRBD1	NA	TRBJ2-7	TRBV5-4	TGTGCCAGCAGCTTAGCAGGACAGGGGGCTTACGAGCAGTACTTC	CASSLAGQGAYEQYF
NA	NA	TRBJ2-7	TRBV29-1	TGCAGCGTTGTTGACGGGTCCTACGAGCAGTACTTC	CSVVDGSYEQYF
NA	NA	TRBJ2-1	TRBV11-2	TGTGCCAGCAGCCCCCTAGGCAATGAGCAGTTCTTC	CASSPLGNEQFF
TRBD1	NA	TRBJ1-1	TRBV6-6	TGTGCCAGCAGTTACCTCGGACAGGGGGGGAACACTGAAGCTTTCTTT	CASSYLGQGGNTEAFF
NA	NA	TRBJ1-3	TRBV5-4	TGTGCCAGCAGCTTTACAATGACAGCGAACTCTGGAAACACCATATATTTT	CASSFTMTANSGNTIYF
TRBD2	few	TRBJ2-1	TRBV10-1	TGCGCCAGCAGTGGACGAGCGGGGGGCAATGAGCAGTTCTTC	CASSGRAGGNEQFF